The T cell receptor beta chain under discussion was sequenced for a study of blood T cell repertoires in COVID-19. Study-level background: From the United States, Italy and Spain came samples of acute and convalescent COVID-19.

The CDR3 sequence is 17 residues long. Trimming took 0 bases from V and 0 from J, leaving 12 bases between them. Germline V gene data show CDR1 as MGHRA and CDR2 as YSYEKL. In the source study's methods: Amplification of reference gene primers provided the estimated nucleated cell counts. Profiled with immunoSEQ multiplex PCR; TCRdb holds only in-frame clones, not every one. D and trimming come from the DNA, and the V and J calls and clone size come from that table. The repertoire holds around 270,000 clones, around 89% seen once, with roughly 0.8% in the top ten. The TCR sequence derives from a man aged 25 to 40 with acute or convalescent COVID-19. The genes are TRBV4-1 and TRBJ2-1; maybe TRBD2 (6 bases). Sequenced material: peripheral blood. CDR3 residues: CASSQDWEDPSYNEQFF. CDR3 nucleotide sequence: TGCGCCAGCAGCCAAGATTGGGAGGACCCCTCCTACAATGAGCAGTTCTTC.